The clone carrying this T cell receptor (beta chain) appeared a few times. The table came from immunoSEQ multiplex PCR; TCRdb's copy has only in-frame clones and leaves some out. The top ten hold around a quarter of the sample, which has tens of thousands of clones, more than 75% seen once. These data belong to a study of blood T cell repertoires in COVID-19. The V end lost 5 bases, the J end lost 4 bases, and 17 bases lay between the germline ends. The CDR3 has 15 residues. From germline, CDR1 is SGHAT and CDR2 FQNNGV. What was sequenced was peripheral blood. The sequence was collected from a human donor in a cohort sampled during active COVID-19. The gene calls are TRBV11-2 and TRBJ1-1; the D gene is possibly TRBD1 (6 bases). The CDR3 reads CASSDTGTVITEAFF. CDR3 sequence (DNA): TGTGCCAGCAGCGATACAGGGACGGTGATCACTGAAGCTTTCTTT.